Each of the 6 T cell receptor beta chains below was sequenced from the same sample in a study of T cell clonality in common variable immunodeficiency. TCRdb keeps only in-frame clones here, not all; method: immunoSEQ multiplex PCR. This sample shows tens of thousands of clones and no singletons; around 1.5% rests with the ten largest. Sequenced sample: peripheral blood mononuclear cells. These receptors all stem from a person between 18 and 70 years old in good health.

There are many counts of this clone. The read finishes 3 residues shy of the CDR3 end, and the germline J gene is used to complete it. This sequence joins TRBV5-1 and TRBJ2-1; 10 nucleotides line up with TRBD2. CDR3 length: 13 amino acids. Germline V lookup: CDR1 SGHRS, CDR2 YFSETQ. V gave up 7 bases and J gave up 9 bases; unmatched junction bases: 7. The sequenced part of the CDR3 DNA is TGCGCCAGCGGAGTAGCGGGAGGAGGTGAG. Translated, it gives CASGVAGGGE. The CDR3 in its entirety is CASGVAGGGEQFF.

There are many counts of this clone. Read sequence stops 3 residues before the CDR3 end, and the germline J gene provides the missing end. This chain links TRBV7-8 with TRBJ2-1; D is unclear. Germline CDR1 SGHVS, CDR2 FQNEAQ. This CDR3 region has 15 residues. Trimming removed 5 bases from V and 4 bases from J, with 15 bases in between. CDR3: CASSPQPGGYNEQFF. CDR3 bases read: TGTGCCAGCAGCCCCCAACCCGGCGGATACAATGAG. Looking up the rest from reference TRBV7-8 and TRBJ2-1 gives the full variable domain: GAGVSQSPRYKVAKRGQDVALRCDPISGHVSLFWYQQALGQGPEFLTYFQNEAQLDKSGLPSDRFFAERPEGSVSTLKIQRTQQEDSAVYLCASSPQPGGYNEQFFGPGTRLTVL.

In this sample, this clone turned up many times. The read is 3 residues too short to cover the CDR3 end, so that end is filled in from the germline J gene. The genes are TRBV20-1 and TRBJ2-5, with 11 bases fitting TRBD2. CDR3 length: 15 residues. Trimming cost V 7 bases and J 1 base; bases outside gene matches: 8. Germline V gene lookup returns CDR1 DFQATT and CDR2 SNEGSKA (reference sequence). CDR3 protein: CSVRASGRIQETQYF. CDR3 DNA, as far as it was read: TGCAGTGTAAGGGCTAGCGGGAGGATCCAAGAGACC.

Concerning this clone itself: The CDR3 goes on 3 residues after the read ends, and that part is filled in from the germline J gene. This rearrangement joins TRBV19 to TRBJ1-2; the D gene is possibly TRBD1 (5 bases). CDR1 and CDR2 from the germline V gene are LNHDA and SQIVND (reference sequence). CDR3 length equals 15 residues. CDR3: CASRSGLPFSYDYTF. The covered CDR3 bases are TGTGCCAGCAGGTCGGGACTACCCTTCTCCTACGAC.

This clone has at least ten counts. The CDR3 end lies 3 residues beyond the end of the read and is filled in from the germline J gene. V and J are TRBV28 and TRBJ1-4, with D perhaps matching TRBD1 (5 bases). CDR3 length: 14 residues. V was trimmed by 3 bases and J by 7 bases, leaving 12 bases between them. The germline V gene has CDR1 MDHEN and CDR2 SYDVKM. CDR3 DNA, as far as it was read: TGTGCCAGCAGTTTCCAGGGAGGGCGTGAAAAA. The encoded protein is CASSFQGGREK. The CDR3, in full, reads CASSFQGGREKLFF.

The sample holds many counts of this clone. The read ends 3 residues early relative to the CDR3; the germline J gene fills the gap. The rearrangement links TRBV5-1 to TRBJ2-2; unclear D gene. The germline V gene encodes CDR1 SGHRS and CDR2 YFSETQ. The CDR3 loop spans 17 amino acids. V was cut by 1 base and J by 0 bases, with 13 bases left in between. CDR3: CASSLRPERANTGELFF. The covered CDR3 bases are TGCGCCAGCAGCTTGAGGCCAGAGAGAGCGAACACCGGGGAG.